This entry lists 23 T cell receptor beta chains sequenced from one sample in a study of regulatory T cells in long-lasting Graves disease. Noted time point: newly diagnosed GD, antithyroid drugs for less than 3 months. RNA from PBMCs was the source of the TCR library. Combining iRepertoire HTBI primers with Arm-PCR of CDR3 regions, the authors built TCR beta libraries. TCRdb reprocessed the multiplex PCR reads via MiXCR and lists one record per CDR3 protein. The data show roughly 350,000 distinct CDR3 sequences, 15% to 20% seen once. A further study also used this sample, focusing on T cells in Graves' hyperthyroidism and ophthalmopathy.

Sequences were derived from peripheral blood mononuclear cells (PBMCs), sampled at new diagnosis, from a patient treated with antithyroid drugs. The source of these receptors is a woman between 18 and 30 years old with Graves disease.

This clonotype showed up many times. The gene calls are TRBV9 and TRBJ2-5; 8 bases line up with TRBD2. The germline V gene has CDR1 SGDLS and CDR2 YYNGEE. V shed 3 bases, J shed 1 base, and the junction held 14 bases outside the gene matches. The CDR3 is 18 amino acids. The DNA for the CDR3 is TGTGCCAGCAGCGCCCCCGGGGGGGGCAATTCCTTCCAAGAGACCCAGTACTTC. It is translated as CASSAPGGGNSFQETQYF.

This clonotype came up many times. The CDR3 protein is CSYRAGGWTGELFF. For the CDR3, the DNA is TGCAGCTACAGGGCAGGGGGTTGGACCGGGGAGCTGTTTTTT. The V call is TRBV29-1, the J call TRBJ2-2; TRBD1 matches 7 bases. The junction had 11 bases not matched to a gene; V was cut back by 8 bases and J by 5 bases. Germline values: CDR1 SQVTM, CDR2 ANQGSEA. This CDR3 has 14 amino acids.

The chain uses TRBV12-3 or TRBV12-4 and TRBJ1-5, with 9 bases aligning to TRBD1. Trimming removed 5 bases from V and 4 bases from J; junction bases left unmatched: 9. The CDR3 is 16 residues long. The CDR3 loop is CASSELQGAGNQPQHF. The CDR3, as DNA: TGTGCCAGCAGTGAACTACAGGGGGCCGGGAATCAGCCCCAGCATTTT.

The genes are TRBV29-1 and TRBJ1-2; 7 nucleotides line up with TRBD1. CDR1 and CDR2 from the germline V gene are SQVTM and ANQGSEA. The CDR3 length is 12 residues. V lost 4 bases to trimming and J lost 8 bases; unmatched junction nucleotides: 7. DNA of the CDR3: TGCAGCGTTGTGCAGGGGGGTTGGGGCTACACCTTC. It specifies CSVVQGGWGYTF. Using reference TRBV29-1 and TRBJ1-2 for the parts outside the CDR3, the full variable domain is SAVISQKPSRDICQRGTSLTIQCQVDSQVTMMFWYRQQPGQSLTLIATANQGSEATYESGFVIDKFPISRPNLTFSTLTVSNMSPEDSSIYLCSVVQGGWGYTFGSGTRLTVV.

This clonotype occurred many times. The junction departs from the called germline gene at one end, perhaps through a read error. The J gene is TRBJ1-2, the V gene TRBV5-1; possibly TRBD1 for D (6 bases). This CDR3 contains 13 residues. Germline loops: CDR1 SGHRS, CDR2 YFSETQ. The CDR3 nucleotides are TGTGCCAGCAGTTCGGACAGTAACTATGGCTACACCTTC. This codes for CASSSDSNYGYTF.

The CDR3 loop reads CASSVESNYEQYF. For the CDR3, the DNA is TGTGCCAGCAGCGTGGAGAGTAACTACGAGCAGTACTTC. The chain has TRBV9 and TRBJ2-7; D gene ambiguous. The CDR3 is 13 residues long. Germline-derived CDR1 and CDR2 are SGDLS and YYNGEE. The V and J ends lost 2 bases and 3 bases respectively, with 9 bases between them. The full variable domain, completed using reference TRBV9 and TRBJ2-7, is DSGVTQTPKHLITATGQRVTLRCSPRSGDLSVYWYQQSLDQGLQFLIQYYNGEERAKGNILERFSAQQFPDLHSELNLSSLELGDSALYFCASSVESNYEQYFGPGTRLTVT.

There are many counts of this clonotype. V usage is TRBV30 and J usage is TRBJ2-7; 11 positions match TRBD1. Germline V gives CDR1 GTSNPN, CDR2 SVGIG (reference sequence). Trimming cost V 0 bases and J 4 bases; bases outside gene matches: 2. The CDR3 is 14 amino acids. CDR3 region: CAWSVGTGGYEQYF. The DNA for the CDR3 is TGTGCCTGGAGTGTTGGGACAGGGGGTTACGAGCAGTACTTC.

This clonotype was recorded many times. The chain couples TRBV6-1 to TRBJ1-1; D is possibly TRBD1 (6 bases). Between the trimmed V and J ends, which lost 1 base and 4 bases, there was a span of 13 bases. The CDR3 covers 15 residues. Per germline, CDR1 MNHNS and CDR2 SASEGT. CDR3 nucleotide sequence: TGTGCCAGCAGTGAAGTCGGGGGGCTCGGCACTGAAGCTTTCTTT. Protein: CASSEVGGLGTEAFF.

This clonotype was counted ten times or more. V is TRBV12-3 or TRBV12-4 and J is TRBJ2-1; D unclear. The germline V and J ends were trimmed by 1 base and 6 bases, with 10 bases remaining between them. The CDR3 is 14 amino acids. DNA for the CDR3: TGTGCCAGCAGTTTAGGTTCCAGACTCAATGAGCAGTTCTTC. Translating it yields CASSLGSRLNEQFF.

There are many counts of this clonotype. The DNA for the CDR3 is TGTGCCAGCGAGAGCTTCGGGACAGGGAACTACGAGCAGTACTTC. Translating gives CASESFGTGNYEQYF. This sequence joins TRBV3-1 and TRBJ2-7; the match to TRBD1 covers 9 bases. This CDR3 comprises 15 residues. Germline loops: CDR1 LGHDT, CDR2 YNNKEL (reference sequence). V shed 8 bases, J shed 3 bases, and the junction held 11 bases outside the gene matches.

This clonotype was counted at least ten times. This chain links TRBV20-1 with TRBJ2-5; D unresolved. V was clipped by 5 bases and J by 9 bases, with 16 bases between them. CDR3 length: 12 residues. Germline CDR1 is DFQATT and CDR2 is SNEGSKA (reference sequence). Written as DNA, the CDR3 is TGCAGTGCTGCTCTCTTCGAGGTATCCCAGTACTTC. Translated: CSAALFEVSQYF.

On this clonotype itself: This sequence may be a read error, since a much larger clone differs from it by one base. The genes are TRBV6-2 or TRBV6-3 and TRBJ2-1, with a tentative D call TRBD2 (5 bases). From germline, CDR1 is MNHEY and CDR2 SVGEGT. The CDR3 totals 13 residues. Trimming pared 6 bases from V and 6 bases from J, leaving 12 bases between. The CDR3 sequence is CASRPTSFNEQFF. CDR3 sequence (DNA): TGTGCCAGCAGGCCAACTAGTTTCAATGAGCAGTTCTTC.

There are many counts of this clonotype. The chain has TRBV5-1 and TRBJ1-1, with TRBD1 matching over 9 bases. V was clipped by 0 bases and J by 7 bases; unmatched bases: 10. The CDR3 sequence is 16 residues long. Germline V CDR1 and CDR2: SGHRS, YFSETQ. The CDR3 is CASSLGTTGGRNEAFF. In DNA form, the CDR3 reads TGCGCCAGCAGCTTGGGAACCACAGGGGGCCGAAATGAAGCTTTCTTT.

This clonotype was counted many times. CDR3 bases: TGTGCCAGCAGTTTACGGGGTCAAAACTATGGCTACACCTTC. Amino acids: CASSLRGQNYGYTF. The chain uses TRBV27 and TRBJ1-2, with D uncertain. The CDR3 is made up of 14 amino acids. Germline V gene sequence: CDR1 MNHEY, CDR2 SMNVEV (reference sequence). The V end was cut by 2 bases, the J end by 2 bases, with 9 bases between.

This clonotype was detected ten times or more. J is TRBJ2-3 and V is TRBV12-3 or TRBV12-4; 7 nucleotides line up with TRBD2. V shed 6 bases, J shed 0 bases, and the junction held 12 bases outside the gene matches. The CDR3 is 17 residues long. CDR3: CASSQGVAGPSTDTQYF. As DNA, the CDR3 is TGTGCCAGCAGCCAAGGCGTAGCGGGCCCTAGCACAGATACGCAGTATTTT.

The sample holds many counts of this clonotype. The chain uses TRBV30 and TRBJ2-7; D is perhaps TRBD2 (5 bases). Germline CDR1 is GTSNPN and CDR2 is SVGIG (reference sequence). This CDR3 has 16 amino acids. The germline V and J ends were trimmed by 1 base and 3 bases, with 19 bases remaining between them. In DNA form, the CDR3 reads TGTGCCTGGAGTGCCCGGGATCCTAAAAGTCGCTACGAGCAGTACTTC. Its translation: CAWSARDPKSRYEQYF.

This chain uses TRBV2 with TRBJ2-1; 8 bases are shared with TRBD1. Germline values: CDR1 SNHLY, CDR2 FYNNEI. J was trimmed by 5 bases and V by 5 bases; bases with no gene match: 11. This CDR3 region has 16 residues. The CDR3 here is CASSLSGTGHNNEQFF. The CDR3 nucleotides are TGTGCCAGCAGTTTGTCCGGGACAGGTCACAACAATGAGCAGTTCTTC.

Only a few counts were recorded for this clonotype. The chain employs TRBV7-9 and TRBJ2-3; 8 bases agree with TRBD2. V lost 3 bases and J lost 0; bases outside the gene matches: 2. From germline, CDR1 is SEHNR and CDR2 FQNEAQ (reference sequence). The CDR3 totals 15 residues. CDR3: CASSFLAGSTDTQYF. The CDR3 nucleotides read TGTGCCAGCAGCTTCTTAGCGGGGAGCACAGATACGCAGTATTTT. The whole variable domain, remainder taken from reference TRBV7-9 and TRBJ2-3, is DTGVSQNPRHKITKRGQNVTFRCDPISEHNRLYWYRQTLGQGPEFLTYFQNEAQLEKSRLLSDRFSAERPKGSFSTLEIQRTEQGDSAMYLCASSFLAGSTDTQYFGPGTRLTVL.

This clonotype was observed at least ten times. V gene TRBV2 combines with J gene TRBJ2-7; tentatively, D is TRBD2 (5 bases). Germline loops: CDR1 SNHLY, CDR2 FYNNEI. The ends were cut back, 7 bases at V and 4 bases at J, with 14 bases in the middle. CDR3 length equals 13 residues. The CDR3 bases are TGTGCCAGCACCAGCGGACGGGCTTACGAGCAGTACTTC. Translating gives CASTSGRAYEQYF.

The CDR3 sequence is CASSGAGALQYF. DNA for the CDR3: TGTGCCAGCAGCGGGGCGGGGGCACTACAGTACTTC. The chain uses TRBV3-1 and TRBJ2-7; the D gene is possibly TRBD2 (7 bases). V lost 5 bases and J lost 10, with 15 bases in between. Germline CDR1 and CDR2: LGHDT and YNNKEL (reference sequence). This CDR3 has 12 amino acids.

This clonotype was counted many times. J is TRBJ2-1 and V is TRBV24-1; 11 positions agree with TRBD2. The CDR3 totals 17 residues. After removal of 4 bases from V and 6 bases from J, the junction contained 10 bases not matched to a gene. Per germline, CDR1 KGHDR and CDR2 SFDVKD. The CDR3 region is CATSETRLAGSSNEQFF. CDR3 nucleotides: TGTGCCACCAGTGAAACACGACTAGCGGGAAGTAGCAATGAGCAGTTCTTC.

The CDR3 sequence is CASSYRGVSYGYTF. The CDR3 DNA sequence: TGTGCCAGCAGTTACCGCGGGGTTAGCTATGGCTACACCTTC. V gene TRBV6-9 combines with J gene TRBJ1-2, with D unclear. The CDR3 runs 14 residues. V was trimmed by 3 bases and J by 4 bases, leaving 12 bases between them. CDR1 and CDR2 (germline): MNHGY, SVAAGI.

The chain joins TRBV5-1 to TRBJ1-4; D unclear. CDR3 size: 15 residues. Germline-derived CDR1 and CDR2 are SGHRS and YFSETQ. The V and J ends lost 4 bases and 8 bases respectively, with 18 bases between them. Here the CDR3 reads CASSPVVGKGEKLFF. The CDR3 DNA is TGCGCCAGCAGCCCGGTGGTAGGGAAGGGCGAAAAACTGTTTTTT.